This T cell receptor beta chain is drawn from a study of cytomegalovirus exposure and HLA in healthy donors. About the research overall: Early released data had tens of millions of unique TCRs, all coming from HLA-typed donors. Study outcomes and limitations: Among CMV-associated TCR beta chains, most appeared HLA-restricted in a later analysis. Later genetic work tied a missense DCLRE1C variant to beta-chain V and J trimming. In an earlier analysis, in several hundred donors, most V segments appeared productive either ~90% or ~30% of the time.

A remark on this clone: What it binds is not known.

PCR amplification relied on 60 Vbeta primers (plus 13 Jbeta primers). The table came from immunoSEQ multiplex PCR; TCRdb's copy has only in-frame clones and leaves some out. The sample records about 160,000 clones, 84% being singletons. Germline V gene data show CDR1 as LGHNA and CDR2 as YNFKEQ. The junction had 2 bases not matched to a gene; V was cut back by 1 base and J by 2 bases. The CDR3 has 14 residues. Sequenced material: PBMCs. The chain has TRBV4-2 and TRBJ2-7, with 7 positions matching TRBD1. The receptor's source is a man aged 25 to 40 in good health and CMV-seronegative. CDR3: CASSQVTGAYEQYF. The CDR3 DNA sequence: TGTGCCAGCAGCCAAGTAACAGGGGCCTACGAGCAGTACTTC.